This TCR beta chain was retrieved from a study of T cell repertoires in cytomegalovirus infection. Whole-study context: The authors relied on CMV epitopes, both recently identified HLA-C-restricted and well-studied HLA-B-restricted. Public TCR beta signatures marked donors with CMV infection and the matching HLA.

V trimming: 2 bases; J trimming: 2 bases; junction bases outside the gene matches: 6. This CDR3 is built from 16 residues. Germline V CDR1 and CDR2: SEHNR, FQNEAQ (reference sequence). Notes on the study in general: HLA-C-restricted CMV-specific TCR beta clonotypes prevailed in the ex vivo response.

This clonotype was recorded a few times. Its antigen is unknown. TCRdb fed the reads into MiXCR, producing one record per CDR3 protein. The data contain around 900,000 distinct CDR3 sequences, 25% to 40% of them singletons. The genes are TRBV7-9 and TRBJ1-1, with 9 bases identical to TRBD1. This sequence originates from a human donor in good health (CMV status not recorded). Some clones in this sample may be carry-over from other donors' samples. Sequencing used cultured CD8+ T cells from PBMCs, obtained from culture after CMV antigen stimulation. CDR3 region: CASSLSGTGINTEAFF. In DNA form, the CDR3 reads TGTGCCAGCAGCTTATCCGGGACAGGGATTAACACTGAAGCTTTCTTT.